This T cell receptor beta chain was retrieved from a study of T cell changes during pregnancy in multiple sclerosis. Produced via immunoSEQ multiplex PCR; TCRdb's table is partial and in-frame only. In the table there are about 77,000 clones, over 75% of which are singletons. The CDR3 is 14 residues long. Germline CDR1 MNHEY, CDR2 SVGAGI. After removal of 6 bases from V and 9 bases from J, the junction contained 6 bases not matched to a gene. The TCR comes from a female donor with multiple sclerosis, enrolled in a pregnancy study. The rearrangement uses TRBV6-5 and TRBJ1-6; 9 nucleotides match TRBD1. The sample was peripheral blood, taken before pregnancy. The CDR3 DNA follows: TGTGCCAGCAGCCAACAGGGGGCTTTTTCACCCCTCCACTTT. Amino acids: CASSQQGAFSPLHF.